The 19 T cell receptor beta chains below were found in one sample sequenced in a study of shared clonotypes between healthy human individuals. Sequencing used immunoSEQ multiplex PCR; TCRdb keeps in-frame clones, though not all of them. Altogether some 2,500,000 clones are present, 93% being singletons, with the ten largest covering approximately 0.36%. Sequencing input: naive CD4+ T cells from PBMCs. Described subset: CD45RA+ positively selected. The receptors originated from a man in his late teens or twenties in good health. Some clones in this sample may be carry-over from other donors' samples.

The chain joins TRBV29-1 to TRBJ2-5, with TRBD2 matching 7 bases. V dropped 5 bases and J dropped 6; count of bases not matched to a gene: 12. This CDR3 comprises 14 residues. CDR1 and CDR2 from the germline V gene are SQVTM and ANQGSEA. DNA of the CDR3: TGCAGCGTTTTTTCTAGCGGAGGGGCGAAGACCCAGTACTTC. Its translation is CSVFSSGGAKTQYF.

The chain employs TRBV7-2 and TRBJ2-5, with D perhaps matching TRBD1 (6 bases). Germline V gene data show CDR1 as SGHTA and CDR2 as FQGNSA. The CDR3 is 14 residues long. Trimming pared 1 base from V and 4 bases from J, leaving 10 bases between. The CDR3 DNA reads TGTGCCAGCAGCTTAGACCTCAGGGGAGAGACCCAGTACTTC. Protein sequence: CASSLDLRGETQYF. The full variable domain, its missing parts supplied by reference TRBV7-2 and TRBJ2-5, is GAGVSQSPSNKVTEKGKDVELRCDPISGHTALYWYRQSLGQGLEFLIYFQGNSAPDKSGLPSDRFSAERTGGSVSTLTIQRTQQEDSAVYLCASSLDLRGETQYFGPGTRLLVL.

The J gene is TRBJ2-7, the V gene TRBV6-4; D is tentatively TRBD1 or TRBD2 (5 bases each). CDR1 MRHNA and CDR2 SNTAGT come from the germline V gene. This CDR3 is 10 amino acids long. This CDR3 is CTWGPYEQYF. Written as DNA, the CDR3 is TGTACTTGGGGACCCTACGAGCAGTACTTC.

V is TRBV30 and J is TRBJ2-1, with 7 bases aligning to TRBD2. The CDR3 totals 14 residues. Germline V lookup: CDR1 GTSNPN, CDR2 SVGIG (reference sequence). After removal of 8 bases from V and 1 base from J, the junction contained 8 bases not matched to a gene. CDR3 amino acids: CARSSGGSYNEQFF. CDR3 DNA: TGTGCCCGATCTAGCGGAGGGTCCTACAATGAGCAGTTCTTC. The full variable domain, with the rest looked up from reference TRBV30 and TRBJ2-1, is SQTIHQWPATLVQPVGSPLSLECTVEGTSNPNLYWYRQAAGRGLQLLFYSVGIGQISSEVPQNLSASRPQDRQFILSSKKLLLSDSGFYLCARSSGGSYNEQFFGPGTRLTVL.

This chain uses TRBV30 with TRBJ1-2, with D tentatively TRBD1 (6 bases). In germline, CDR1 is GTSNPN, CDR2 SVGIG (reference sequence). This CDR3 has 15 residues. V was shortened by 0 bases and J by 4 bases, with 15 bases between the two germline ends. The CDR3 loop reads CAWSVLRGSGYGYTF. In nucleotides, the CDR3 is TGTGCCTGGAGTGTACTCAGGGGATCGGGCTATGGCTACACCTTC.

This clone was recorded once. The J gene is TRBJ2-7, the V gene TRBV5-4; D is possibly TRBD1 (7 bases). The germline V and J ends were trimmed by 4 bases and 2 bases, with 13 bases remaining between them. In germline, CDR1 is SGHNT, CDR2 YYREEE (reference sequence). The CDR3 has 14 amino acids. The CDR3 protein is CASSPRDRAYEQYF. Here the CDR3 DNA reads TGTGCCAGCAGCCCGCGGGACAGAGCCTACGAGCAGTACTTC.

The chain carries TRBV5-1 and TRBJ2-5; weak D call: TRBD2 (5 bases). V shed 4 bases and J shed 1 base, with 17 bases lying between them. Germline lookup yields CDR1 SGHRS and CDR2 YFSETQ. The CDR3 loop spans 16 amino acids. CDR3 coding DNA: TGCGCCAGCAGCCCTGGAGGACTGGGCCCCCAAGAGACCCAGTACTTC. Protein sequence: CASSPGGLGPQETQYF.

The chain combines TRBV7-9 with TRBJ1-3, with D perhaps matching TRBD1 (5 bases). Germline assignment: CDR1 SEHNR and CDR2 FQNEAQ (reference sequence). Between the trimmed V and J ends, which lost 6 bases and 2 bases, there was a span of 23 bases. The CDR3 contains 18 residues. DNA for the CDR3: TGTGCCAGCAGTCGACAGAGAGAACAACCTGAGGCTGGAAACACCATATATTTT. Translating it yields CASSRQREQPEAGNTIYF. Full variable domain (missing parts from reference TRBV7-9 and TRBJ1-3): DTGVSQNPRHKITKRGQNVTFRCDPISEHNRLYWYRQTLGQGPEFLTYFQNEAQLEKSRLLSDRFSAERPKGSFSTLEIQRTEQGDSAMYLCASSRQREQPEAGNTIYFGEGSWLTVV.

The V call is TRBV5-1, the J call TRBJ1-3; the match to TRBD1 covers 7 bases. The CDR3 sequence is 15 residues long. Germline CDR1 and CDR2: SGHRS and YFSETQ. The trim removed 4 bases at V and 0 bases at J, leaving 4 bases unmatched. CDR3 residues: CASSPGTASGNTIYF. CDR3 bases: TGCGCCAGCAGCCCAGGGACAGCCTCTGGAAACACCATATATTTT.

The chain joins TRBV5-1 to TRBJ2-7; D uncertain. Germline V gene sequence: CDR1 SGHRS, CDR2 YFSETQ. V lost 2 bases, J lost 6 bases, and 9 bases lay in between. The CDR3 loop spans 12 amino acids. CDR3 sequence reads: CASSFLTSEQYF. The CDR3 DNA reads as TGCGCCAGCAGCTTCCTAACTTCCGAGCAGTACTTC.

To note about this clone: The same CDR3 is also encoded by other DNA sequences in this sample. This sequence joins TRBV5-1 and TRBJ2-5, with 8 bases that match TRBD2. CDR3 length: 12 residues. Per germline, CDR1 SGHRS and CDR2 YFSETQ. V was clipped by 6 bases and J by 5 bases; unmatched bases: 3. The CDR3 is CASTREGETQYF. DNA of the CDR3: TGCGCCAGCACCCGGGAGGGGGAGACCCAGTACTTC.

CDR3 bases: TGTGCCAGCAGAACGGTTCCGGGGACTAGCGGGAGGAATGAGCAGTTCTTC. It translates to CASRTVPGTSGRNEQFF. The chain links TRBV28 to TRBJ2-1; 15 bases agree with TRBD2. Germline loops: CDR1 MDHEN, CDR2 SYDVKM. V dropped 6 bases and J dropped 7; count of bases not matched to a gene: 10. The CDR3 length is 17 residues.

The chain combines TRBV28 with TRBJ1-6, with D possibly matching TRBD1 (6 bases). V was pared by 2 bases and J by 14 bases, with 7 bases between. Germline V gene data show CDR1 as MDHEN and CDR2 as SYDVKM. The CDR3 is 11 amino acids. In DNA, the CDR3 is TGTGCCAGCAGTTTAGCAGGGGCCCTCCACTTT. This encodes CASSLAGALHF.

The chain has TRBV6-1 and TRBJ1-3; D gene ambiguous. The V end lost 5 bases, the J end lost 7 bases, and 6 bases lay between the germline ends. This CDR3 is built from 11 residues. Germline V gene lookup returns CDR1 MNHNS and CDR2 SASEGT. CDR3 residues: CASSYGNTIYF. The CDR3 coding sequence is TGTGCCAGCAGTTACGGGAACACCATATATTTT.

The chain combines TRBV6-5 with TRBJ2-5, with D hard to call. Germline CDR1 reads MNHEY; CDR2 reads SVGAGI. The V gene lost 7 bases and the J gene lost 0 bases, with 9 bases spanning the gap. The CDR3 length is 13 residues. CDR3 residues: CASKLKNQETQYF. The CDR3 coding sequence is TGTGCCAGCAAGCTCAAAAACCAAGAGACCCAGTACTTC.

This clone showed up just a few times. The chain recombines TRBV10-3 with TRBJ1-2; 9 nucleotides match TRBD1. The junction had 9 bases not matched to a gene; V was cut back by 6 bases and J by 10 bases. The CDR3 loop spans 13 amino acids. Germline CDR1 and CDR2: ENHRY and SYGVKD. The CDR3 region is CAISRDRVDAYTF. As DNA, the CDR3 is TGTGCCATCAGCCGGGACAGGGTGGACGCCTACACCTTC.

The rearrangement uses TRBV2 and TRBJ1-2; no definite D call. Per germline, CDR1 SNHLY and CDR2 FYNNEI. V lost 4 bases, J lost 4 bases, and 7 bases lay in between. The CDR3 sequence is 12 residues long. CDR3 coding DNA: TGTGCCAGCAGTGCGGCAGCCTATGGCTACACCTTC. It encodes CASSAAAYGYTF.

This clone came up a few times. The rearrangement uses TRBV6-1 and TRBJ1-1; D is possibly TRBD1 (5 bases). This CDR3 is 16 amino acids long. Per germline, CDR1 MNHNS and CDR2 SASEGT. Trimming stripped 4 bases from V and 1 base from J, with 16 bases between. This chain's CDR3 is CASSGRVGSGNTEAFF. The CDR3 DNA is TGTGCCAGCAGTGGCAGGGTCGGCTCGGGGAACACTGAAGCTTTCTTT.

This chain uses TRBV4-3 with TRBJ2-2; D is perhaps TRBD2 (5 bases). This CDR3 spans 14 amino acids. Germline CDR1 is LGHNA and CDR2 is YSLEER. The V gene lost 4 bases and the J gene lost 4 bases, with 10 bases spanning the gap. The CDR3 sequence is CASSLGLLTGELFF. The CDR3 DNA sequence: TGCGCCAGCAGCCTTGGACTGCTCACCGGGGAGCTGTTTTTT.